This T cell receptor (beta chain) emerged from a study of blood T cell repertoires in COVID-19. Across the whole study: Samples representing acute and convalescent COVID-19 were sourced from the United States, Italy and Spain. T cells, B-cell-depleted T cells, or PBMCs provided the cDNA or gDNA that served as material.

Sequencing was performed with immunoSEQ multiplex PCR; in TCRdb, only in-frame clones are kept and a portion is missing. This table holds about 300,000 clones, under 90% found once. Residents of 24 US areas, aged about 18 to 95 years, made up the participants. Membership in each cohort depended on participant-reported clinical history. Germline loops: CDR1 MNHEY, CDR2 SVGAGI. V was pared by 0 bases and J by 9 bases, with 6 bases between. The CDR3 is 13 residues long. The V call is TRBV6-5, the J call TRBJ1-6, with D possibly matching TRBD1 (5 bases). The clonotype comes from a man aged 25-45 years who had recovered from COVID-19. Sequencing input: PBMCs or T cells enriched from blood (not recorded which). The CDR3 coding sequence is TGTGCCAGCAGTTACTCTCAGGGTTCACCCCTCCACTTT. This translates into CASSYSQGSPLHF.